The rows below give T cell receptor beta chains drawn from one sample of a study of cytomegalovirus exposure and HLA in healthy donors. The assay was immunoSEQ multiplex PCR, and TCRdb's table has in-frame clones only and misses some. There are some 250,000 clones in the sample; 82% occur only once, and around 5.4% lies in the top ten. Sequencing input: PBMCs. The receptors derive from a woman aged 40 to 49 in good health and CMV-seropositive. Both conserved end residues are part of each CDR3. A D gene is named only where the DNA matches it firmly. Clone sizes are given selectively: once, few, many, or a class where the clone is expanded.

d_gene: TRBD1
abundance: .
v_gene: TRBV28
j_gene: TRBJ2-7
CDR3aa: CASSGTASYEQYF
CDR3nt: TGTGCCAGCAGTGGGACAGCCTCCTACGAGCAGTACTTC

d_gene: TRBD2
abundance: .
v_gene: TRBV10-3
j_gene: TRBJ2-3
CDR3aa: CAISEGGSGGTDTQYF
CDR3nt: TGTGCCATCAGTGAGGGCGGTAGCGGGGGGACAGATACGCAGTATTTT

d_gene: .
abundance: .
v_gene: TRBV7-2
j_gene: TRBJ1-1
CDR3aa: CASSFDYTEAFF
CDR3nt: TGTGCCAGCAGCTTTGACTACACTGAAGCTTTCTTT

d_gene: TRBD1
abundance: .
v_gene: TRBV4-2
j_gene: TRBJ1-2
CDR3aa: CASSQGTGGYGYTF
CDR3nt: TGTGCCAGCAGCCAAGGGACAGGGGGCTATGGCTACACCTTC

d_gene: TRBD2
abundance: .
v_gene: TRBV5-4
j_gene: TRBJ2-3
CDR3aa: CASSLSVVSGGHTQYF
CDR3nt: TGTGCCAGCAGCCTGTCGGTTGTTAGCGGGGGTCATACGCAGTATTTT

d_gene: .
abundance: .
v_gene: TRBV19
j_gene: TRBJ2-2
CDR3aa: CASSTGQWRAGELFF
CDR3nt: TGTGCCAGTAGCACGGGCCAGTGGAGGGCCGGGGAGCTGTTTTTT

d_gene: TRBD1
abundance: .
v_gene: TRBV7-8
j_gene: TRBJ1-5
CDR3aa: CASSQGVGQPQHF
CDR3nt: TGTGCCAGCAGCCAGGGGGTGGGTCAGCCCCAGCATTTT

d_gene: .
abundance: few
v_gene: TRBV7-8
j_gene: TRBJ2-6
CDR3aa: CAIHWGAGANVLTF
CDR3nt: TGTGCCATCCACTGGGGGGCTGGGGCCAACGTCCTGACTTTC

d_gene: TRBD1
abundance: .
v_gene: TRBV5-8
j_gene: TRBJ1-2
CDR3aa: CASSLAGTGSFNYGYTF
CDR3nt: TGTGCCAGCAGCTTGGCCGGGACAGGGTCTTTTAACTATGGCTACACCTTC

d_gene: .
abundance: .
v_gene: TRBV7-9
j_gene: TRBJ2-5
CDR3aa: CAGFEAGNQETQYF
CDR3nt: TGTGCCGGGTTCGAAGCGGGTAACCAAGAGACCCAGTACTTC

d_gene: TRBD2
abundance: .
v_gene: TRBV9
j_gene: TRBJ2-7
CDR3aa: CASSLTSGGAYEQYF
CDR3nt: TGTGCCAGCAGCCTGACAAGCGGGGGCGCCTACGAGCAGTACTTC

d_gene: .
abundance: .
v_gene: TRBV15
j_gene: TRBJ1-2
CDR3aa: CATSIRGPGGYTF
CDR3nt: TGTGCCACCAGTATTAGAGGTCCCGGGGGCTACACCTTC

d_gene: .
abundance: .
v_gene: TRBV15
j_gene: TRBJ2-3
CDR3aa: CATSRGREIGTDTQYF
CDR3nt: TGTGCCACCAGCAGAGGACGGGAGATCGGCACAGATACGCAGTATTTT

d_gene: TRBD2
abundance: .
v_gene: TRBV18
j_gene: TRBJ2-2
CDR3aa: CASSPPTSGSTGELFF
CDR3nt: TGTGCCAGCTCACCCCCGACTAGCGGTTCTACCGGGGAGCTGTTTTTT

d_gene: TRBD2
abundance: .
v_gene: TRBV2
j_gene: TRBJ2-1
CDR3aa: CASSASGGYNEQFF
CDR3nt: TGTGCCAGCAGTGCTAGCGGGGGATACAATGAGCAGTTCTTC

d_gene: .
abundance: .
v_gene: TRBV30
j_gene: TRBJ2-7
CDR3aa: CAGATGYEQYF
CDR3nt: TGTGCCGGGGCAACAGGCTACGAGCAGTACTTC

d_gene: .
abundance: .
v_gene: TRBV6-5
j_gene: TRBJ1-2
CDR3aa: CASTNSYGYTF
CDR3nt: TGTGCCAGCACTAACAGCTATGGCTACACCTTC

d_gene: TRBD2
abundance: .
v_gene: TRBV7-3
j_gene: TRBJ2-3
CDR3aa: CASSLTGAGGPLGDTQYF
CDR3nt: TGTGCCAGCAGCTTAACGGGCGCGGGGGGGCCGTTAGGAGATACGCAGTATTTT

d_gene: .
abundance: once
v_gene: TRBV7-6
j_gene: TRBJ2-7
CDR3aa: CASSFAGAQGQYF
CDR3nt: TGTGCCAGCAGCTTCGCGGGGGCGCAAGGGCAGTACTTC

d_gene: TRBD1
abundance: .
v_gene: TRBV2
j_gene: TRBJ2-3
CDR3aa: CARARDRATDTQYF
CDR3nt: TGTGCCAGGGCCAGAGACAGGGCCACAGATACGCAGTATTTT

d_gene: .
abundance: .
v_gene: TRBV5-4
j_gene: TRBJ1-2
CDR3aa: CASRIQGTYGYTF
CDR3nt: TGTGCCAGTCGAATACAGGGAACCTATGGCTACACCTTC

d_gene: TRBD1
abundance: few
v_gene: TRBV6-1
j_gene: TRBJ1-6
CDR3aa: CASSEGTGGSPLHF
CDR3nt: TGTGCCAGCAGTGAAGGGACAGGGGGCTCACCCCTCCACTTT

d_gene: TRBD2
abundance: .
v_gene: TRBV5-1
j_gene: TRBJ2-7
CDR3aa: CASSLAASGSSYEQYF
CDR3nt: TGCGCCAGCAGCTTGGCGGCTAGCGGATCCTCCTACGAGCAGTACTTC